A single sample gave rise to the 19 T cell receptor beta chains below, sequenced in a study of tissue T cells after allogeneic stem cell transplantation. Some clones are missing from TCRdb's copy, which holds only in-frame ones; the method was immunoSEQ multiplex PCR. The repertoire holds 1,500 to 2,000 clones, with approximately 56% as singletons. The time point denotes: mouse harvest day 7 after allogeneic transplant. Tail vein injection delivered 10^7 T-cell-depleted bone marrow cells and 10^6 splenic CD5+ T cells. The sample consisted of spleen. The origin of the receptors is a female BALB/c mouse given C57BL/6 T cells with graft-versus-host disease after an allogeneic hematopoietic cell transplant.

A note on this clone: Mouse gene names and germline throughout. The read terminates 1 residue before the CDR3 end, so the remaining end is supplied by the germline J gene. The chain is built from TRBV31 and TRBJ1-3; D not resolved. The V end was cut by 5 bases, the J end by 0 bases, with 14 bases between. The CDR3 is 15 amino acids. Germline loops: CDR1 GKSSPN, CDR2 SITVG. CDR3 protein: CAWGLLINSGNTLYF. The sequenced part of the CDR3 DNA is TGTGCCTGGGGCCTGCTAATTAATTCTGGAAATACGCTCTAT.

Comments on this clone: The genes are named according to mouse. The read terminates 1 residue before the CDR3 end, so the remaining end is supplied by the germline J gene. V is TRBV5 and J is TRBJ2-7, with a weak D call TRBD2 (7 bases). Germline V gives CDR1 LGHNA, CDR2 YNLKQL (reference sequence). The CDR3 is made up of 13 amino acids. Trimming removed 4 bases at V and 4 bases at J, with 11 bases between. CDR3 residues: CASSLGGPYEQYF. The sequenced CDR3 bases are TGTGCCAGCAGCCTGGGGGGCCCTTATGAACAGTAC.

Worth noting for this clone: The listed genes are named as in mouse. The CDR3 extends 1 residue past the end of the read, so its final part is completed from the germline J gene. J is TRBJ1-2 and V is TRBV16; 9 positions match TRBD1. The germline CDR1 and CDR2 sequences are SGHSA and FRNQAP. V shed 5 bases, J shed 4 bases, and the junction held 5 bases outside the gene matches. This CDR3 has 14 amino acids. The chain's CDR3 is CASSPLQGASDYTF. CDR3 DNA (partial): TGTGCAAGCAGCCCCTTACAGGGGGCCTCCGACTACACC. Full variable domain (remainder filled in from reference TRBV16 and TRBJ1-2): NAGVIQTPRHKVTGKGQEATLWCEPISGHSAVFWYRQTIVQGLEFLTYFRNQAPIDDSGMPKERFSAQMPNQSHSTLKIQSTQPQDSAVYLCASSPLQGASDYTFGSGTRLLVI.

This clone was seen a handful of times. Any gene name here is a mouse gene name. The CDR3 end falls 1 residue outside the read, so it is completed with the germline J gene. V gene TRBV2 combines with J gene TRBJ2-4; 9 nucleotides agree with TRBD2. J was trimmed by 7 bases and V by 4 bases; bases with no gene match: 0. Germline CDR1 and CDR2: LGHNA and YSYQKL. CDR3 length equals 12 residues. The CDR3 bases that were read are TGTGCCAGCAGCCCTGGGGGGGACACCTTGTAC. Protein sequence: CASSPGGDTLY. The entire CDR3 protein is CASSPGGDTLYF.

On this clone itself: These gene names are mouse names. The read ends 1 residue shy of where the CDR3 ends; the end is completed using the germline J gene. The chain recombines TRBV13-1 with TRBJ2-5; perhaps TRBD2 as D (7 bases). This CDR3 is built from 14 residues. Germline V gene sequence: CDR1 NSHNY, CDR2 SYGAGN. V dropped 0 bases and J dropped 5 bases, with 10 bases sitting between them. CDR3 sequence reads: CASSDVGGPDTQYF. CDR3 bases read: TGTGCCAGCAGTGATGTTGGGGGGCCAGACACCCAGTAC.

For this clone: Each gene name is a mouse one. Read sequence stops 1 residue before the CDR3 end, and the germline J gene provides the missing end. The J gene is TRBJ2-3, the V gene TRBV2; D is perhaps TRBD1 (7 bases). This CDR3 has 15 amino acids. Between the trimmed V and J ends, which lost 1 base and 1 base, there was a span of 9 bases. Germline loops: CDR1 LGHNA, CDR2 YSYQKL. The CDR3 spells CASSQGGGGAETLYF. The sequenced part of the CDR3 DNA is TGTGCCAGCAGCCAAGGAGGGGGCGGTGCAGAAACGCTGTAT.

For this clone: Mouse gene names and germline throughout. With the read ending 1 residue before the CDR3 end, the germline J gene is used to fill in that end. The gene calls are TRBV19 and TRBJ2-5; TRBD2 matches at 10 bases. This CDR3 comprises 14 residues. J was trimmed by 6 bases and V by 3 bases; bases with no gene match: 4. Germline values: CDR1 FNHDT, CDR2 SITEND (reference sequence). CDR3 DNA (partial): TGTGCCAGCAGTAGACTGGGGGGACTGGACACCCAGTAC. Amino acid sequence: CASSRLGGLDTQY. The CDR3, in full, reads CASSRLGGLDTQYF. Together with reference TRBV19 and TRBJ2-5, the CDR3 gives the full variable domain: GGIITQTPKFLIGQEGQKLTLKCQQNFNHDTMYWYRQDSGKGLRLIYYSITENDLQKGDLSEGYDASREKKSSFSLTVTSAQKNEMAVFLCASSRLGGLDTQYFGPGTRLLVL.

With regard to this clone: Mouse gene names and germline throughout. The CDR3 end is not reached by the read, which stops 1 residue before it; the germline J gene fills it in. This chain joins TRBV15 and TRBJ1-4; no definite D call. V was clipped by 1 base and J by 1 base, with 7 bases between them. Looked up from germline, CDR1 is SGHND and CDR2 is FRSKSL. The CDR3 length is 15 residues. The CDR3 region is CASSLGQSSNERLFF. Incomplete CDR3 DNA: TGTGCCAGCAGTTTAGGACAATCTTCCAACGAAAGATTATTT. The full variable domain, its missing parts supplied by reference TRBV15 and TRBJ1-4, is DAGVTQTPRHEVAEKGQTIILKCEPVSGHNDLFWYRQTKIQGLELLSYFRSKSLMEDGGAFKDRFKAEMLNSSFSTLKIQPTEPKDSAVYLCASSLGQSSNERLFFGHGTKLSVL.

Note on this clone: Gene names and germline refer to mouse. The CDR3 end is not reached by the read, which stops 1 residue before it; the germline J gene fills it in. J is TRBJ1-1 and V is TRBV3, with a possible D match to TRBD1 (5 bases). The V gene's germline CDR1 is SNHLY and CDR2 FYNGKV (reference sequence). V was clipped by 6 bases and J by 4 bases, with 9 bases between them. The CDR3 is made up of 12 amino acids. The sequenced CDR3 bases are TGTGCCAGCAGTCAGACAGTCACAGAAGTCTTC. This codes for CASSQTVTEVF. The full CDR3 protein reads CASSQTVTEVFF.

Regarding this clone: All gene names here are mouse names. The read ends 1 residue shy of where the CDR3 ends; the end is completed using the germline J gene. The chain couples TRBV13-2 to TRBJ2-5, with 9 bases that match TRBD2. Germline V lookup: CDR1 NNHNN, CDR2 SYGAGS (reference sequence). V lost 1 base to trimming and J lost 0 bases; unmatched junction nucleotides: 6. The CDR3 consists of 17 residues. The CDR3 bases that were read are TGTGCCAGCGGTGATCGGCGGACTGGGGTTAACCAAGACACCCAGTAC. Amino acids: CASGDRRTGVNQDTQY. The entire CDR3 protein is CASGDRRTGVNQDTQYF.

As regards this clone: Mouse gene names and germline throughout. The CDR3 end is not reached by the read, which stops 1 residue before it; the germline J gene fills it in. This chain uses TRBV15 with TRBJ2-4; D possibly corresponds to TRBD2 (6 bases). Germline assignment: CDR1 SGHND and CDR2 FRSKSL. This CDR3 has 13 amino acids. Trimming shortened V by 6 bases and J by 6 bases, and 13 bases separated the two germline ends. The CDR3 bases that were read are TGTGCCAGCAGCCACGACTGGAAGAACACCTTGTAC. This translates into CASSHDWKNTLY. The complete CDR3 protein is CASSHDWKNTLYF.

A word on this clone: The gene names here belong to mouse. The covered CDR3 bases are TGTGCCAGCAGCCAAGAAGGGGGGGCGGGGGAACAGTAC. Amino acids: CASSQEGGAGEQY. The full CDR3 protein reads CASSQEGGAGEQYF. This sequence joins TRBV5 and TRBJ2-7, with 8 bases that match TRBD2. The missing CDR3 end, 1 residue past where the read stops, is filled in from the germline J gene. The CDR3 loop spans 14 amino acids. Germline V gene sequence: CDR1 LGHNA, CDR2 YNLKQL (reference sequence). The V and J ends lost 0 bases and 7 bases, in that order; junction bases with no gene match: 5.

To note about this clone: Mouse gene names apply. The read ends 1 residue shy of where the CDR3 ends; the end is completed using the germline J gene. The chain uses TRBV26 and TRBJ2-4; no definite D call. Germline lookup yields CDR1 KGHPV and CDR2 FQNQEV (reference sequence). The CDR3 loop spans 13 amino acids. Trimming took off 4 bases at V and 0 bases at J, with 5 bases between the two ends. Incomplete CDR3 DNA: TGTGCCAGCAGTCCGACAAGTCAAAACACCTTGTAC. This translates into CASSPTSQNTLY. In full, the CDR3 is CASSPTSQNTLYF.

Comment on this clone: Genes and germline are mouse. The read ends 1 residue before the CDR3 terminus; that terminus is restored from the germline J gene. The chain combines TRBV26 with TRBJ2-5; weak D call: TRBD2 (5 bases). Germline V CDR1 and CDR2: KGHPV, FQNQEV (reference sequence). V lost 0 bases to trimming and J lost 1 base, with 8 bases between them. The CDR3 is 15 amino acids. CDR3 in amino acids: CASSLSLGDQDTQYF. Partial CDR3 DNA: TGTGCCAGCAGTCTGTCGCTGGGAGACCAAGACACCCAGTAC. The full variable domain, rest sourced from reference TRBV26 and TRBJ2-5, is NSKVIQTPRYLVKGQGQKAKMRCIPEKGHPVVFWYQQNKNNEFKFLINFQNQEVLQQIDMTEKRFSAECPSNSPCSLEIQSSEAGDSALYLCASSLSLGDQDTQYFGPGTRLLVL.

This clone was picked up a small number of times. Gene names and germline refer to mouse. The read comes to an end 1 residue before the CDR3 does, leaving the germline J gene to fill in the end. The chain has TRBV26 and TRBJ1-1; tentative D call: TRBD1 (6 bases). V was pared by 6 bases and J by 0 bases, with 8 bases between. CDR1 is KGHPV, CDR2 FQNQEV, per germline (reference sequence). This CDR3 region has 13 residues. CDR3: CASRGQANTEVFF. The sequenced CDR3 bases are TGTGCCAGCAGGGGACAAGCAAACACAGAAGTCTTC.

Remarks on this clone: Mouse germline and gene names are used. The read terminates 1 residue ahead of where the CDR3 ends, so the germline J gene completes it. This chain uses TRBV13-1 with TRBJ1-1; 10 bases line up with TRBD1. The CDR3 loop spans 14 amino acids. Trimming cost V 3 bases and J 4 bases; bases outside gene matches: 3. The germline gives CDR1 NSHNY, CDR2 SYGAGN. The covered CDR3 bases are TGTGCCAGCAGTGCCGACAGGGGGCCCACAGAAGTCTTC. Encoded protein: CASSADRGPTEVF. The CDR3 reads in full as CASSADRGPTEVFF.

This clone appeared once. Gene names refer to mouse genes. This CDR3 is CASSGGTGGSAETLYF. The part of the CDR3 DNA that was read is TGTGCCAGCAGTGGAGGGACTGGGGGGAGTGCAGAAACGCTGTAT. The chain couples TRBV13-3 to TRBJ2-3; 12 nucleotides line up with TRBD2. The read ends 1 residue early relative to the CDR3; the germline J gene fills the gap. J lost 0 bases, V lost 3 bases, and 2 bases had no gene match. Germline V gene sequence: CDR1 NNHDY, CDR2 SYVADS. The length of the CDR3 is 16 residues.

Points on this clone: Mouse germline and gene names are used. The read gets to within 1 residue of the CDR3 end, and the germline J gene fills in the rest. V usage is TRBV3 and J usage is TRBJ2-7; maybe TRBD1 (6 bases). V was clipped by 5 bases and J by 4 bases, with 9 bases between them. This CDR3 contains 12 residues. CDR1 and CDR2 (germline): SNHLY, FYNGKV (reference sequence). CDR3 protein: CASSEGQYEQYF. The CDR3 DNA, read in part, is TGTGCCAGCAGCGAGGGACAATATGAACAGTAC.

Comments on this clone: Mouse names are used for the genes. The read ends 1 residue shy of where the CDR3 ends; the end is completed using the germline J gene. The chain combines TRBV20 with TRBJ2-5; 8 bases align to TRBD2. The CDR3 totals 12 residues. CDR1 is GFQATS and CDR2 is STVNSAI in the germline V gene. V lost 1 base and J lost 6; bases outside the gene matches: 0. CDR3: CGARAGGDTQYF. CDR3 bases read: TGTGGTGCTAGGGCTGGGGGGGACACCCAGTAC. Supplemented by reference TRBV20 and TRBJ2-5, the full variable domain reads GALVYQYPRRTICKSGTSMRMECQAVGFQATSVAWYRQSPQKTFELIALSTVNSAIKYEQNFTQEKFPISHPNLSFSSMTVLNAYLEDRGLYLCGARAGGDTQYFGPGTRLLVL.